The 26 T cell receptor beta chains below all came from one sample that was sequenced in a study of shared clonotypes between healthy human individuals. Here immunoSEQ multiplex PCR was the method, and the copy in TCRdb shows in-frame clones only, minus some. The data contain more than 900,000 clones, 78% of them singletons. What was sequenced was memory CD4+ T cells from PBMCs. Subset denoted: CD45RA-negative fraction. The receptors originated from a young man in good health. Some clones in this sample may be carry-over from other donors' samples.

Comments on this clone: Given a far larger clone just one base away, this is likely a sequencing read error. This chain uses TRBV28 with TRBJ1-2, with 9 bases matching TRBD1. The J segment lost 6 bases and the V segment lost 6 bases, leaving 11 bases of the junction unmatched. CDR1 and CDR2 from the germline V gene are MDHEN and SYDVKM. The CDR3 length is 15 residues. CDR3: CASSLLGQGLHGYTF. The CDR3 bases are TGTGCCAGCAGCCTTTTGGGACAGGGACTCCATGGCTACACCTTC.

In this sample, this clone turned up once. V and J are TRBV6-1 and TRBJ2-5; D not resolved. CDR3 length equals 13 residues. V lost 1 base and J lost 5, with 8 bases in between. From germline, CDR1 is MNHNS and CDR2 SASEGT. CDR3 sequence: CASSEVQLETQYF. The CDR3 region has the DNA TGTGCCAGCAGTGAAGTGCAGTTGGAGACCCAGTACTTC.

The rearrangement links TRBV28 to TRBJ1-4, with TRBD1 matching 7 bases. The CDR3 loop spans 16 amino acids. J gave up 3 bases and V 4 bases, and 8 bases lay outside the gene matches. Germline V gene sequence: CDR1 MDHEN, CDR2 SYDVKM. CDR3 protein: CASSYPGGTANEKLFF. CDR3 DNA sequence: TGTGCCAGCAGTTACCCCGGTGGGACAGCTAATGAAAAACTGTTTTTT.

V is TRBV7-2 and J is TRBJ1-1; D is unresolved. V dropped 5 bases and J dropped 4 bases, with 14 bases sitting between them. From germline, CDR1 is SGHTA and CDR2 FQGNSA. The length of the CDR3 is 14 residues. The CDR3 coding sequence is TGTGCCAGCAGCGCCGTTCCCCGGAGCACTGAAGCTTTCTTT. It yields the protein CASSAVPRSTEAFF.

The chain joins TRBV7-6 to TRBJ2-7; possible D gene TRBD2, 5 bases. Germline values: CDR1 SGHVS, CDR2 FNYEAQ. There are 13 residues in the CDR3. Trimming removed 1 base from V and 7 bases from J, with 11 bases in between. CDR3 region: CASSLDETGEQYF. CDR3 DNA sequence: TGTGCCAGCAGCTTAGATGAAACGGGAGAGCAGTACTTC.

This chain connects TRBV4-1 to TRBJ1-3; tentatively, D is TRBD1 (6 bases). The V end lost 3 bases, the J end lost 2 bases, and 14 bases lay between the germline ends. The CDR3 is 16 residues long. The germline gives CDR1 MGHRA, CDR2 YSYEKL. In DNA form, the CDR3 reads TGCGCCAGCAGCCACCCGAACCGGGACACTGGAAACACCATATATTTT. Translating it yields CASSHPNRDTGNTIYF.

The V and J genes are TRBV14 and TRBJ2-1; D tentatively reads TRBD1 or TRBD2 (5 bases each). Germline assignment: CDR1 SGHDN and CDR2 FVKESK. V shed 4 bases and J shed 6 bases, with 19 bases lying between them. There are 16 residues in the CDR3. CDR3 sequence reads: CASSPFKVEGRNEQFF. The CDR3 DNA sequence: TGTGCCAGCAGCCCCTTTAAGGTCGAGGGACGCAATGAGCAGTTCTTC.

The rearrangement uses TRBV5-1 and TRBJ2-2; D is possibly TRBD1 (6 bases). Germline V gives CDR1 SGHRS, CDR2 YFSETQ. V lost 4 bases and J lost 1, with 14 bases in between. The CDR3 has 16 residues. The CDR3 DNA reads as TGCGCCAGCAGCATAACACCACAGGGGAACACCGGGGAGCTGTTTTTT. Encoded protein: CASSITPQGNTGELFF. The full variable domain, in which reference TRBV5-1 and TRBJ2-2 provide the parts outside the CDR3, is KAGVTQTPRYLIKTRGQQVTLSCSPISGHRSVSWYQQTPGQGLQFLFEYFSETQRNKGNFPGRFSGRQFSNSRSEMNVSTLELGDSALYLCASSITPQGNTGELFFGEGSRLTVL.

The chain couples TRBV11-3 to TRBJ2-1; no definite D call. From germline, CDR1 is SGHNT and CDR2 YENEEA. This CDR3 has 12 residues. V lost 5 bases, J lost 8 bases, and 10 bases lay in between. CDR3 nucleotide sequence: TGTGCCAGCAGCGGAGTAAATGATGAGCAGTTCTTC. It specifies CASSGVNDEQFF.

Of note for this clone: A single base separates this from a much larger clone, so it may be a read error. This rearrangement joins TRBV14 to TRBJ2-6, with D maybe TRBD1 (5 bases). There are 14 residues in the CDR3. Germline assignment: CDR1 SGHDN and CDR2 FVKESK. The CDR3 sequence is CASSLVSGADVLTF. The CDR3 DNA reads TGTGCCAGCAGCCTTGTCTCTGGGGCCGACGTCCTGACTTTC.

V is TRBV11-2 and J is TRBJ2-1, with TRBD2 matching 8 bases. The V and J ends lost 3 bases and 5 bases, in that order; junction bases with no gene match: 6. The CDR3 totals 15 residues. The germline gives CDR1 SGHAT, CDR2 FQNNGV. For the CDR3, the DNA is TGTGCCAGCAGCTTTCGACTAGCGTCCGACAATGAGCAGTTCTTC. The encoded protein is CASSFRLASDNEQFF.

The chain uses TRBV14 and TRBJ1-1, with D hard to call. Germline V gene sequence: CDR1 SGHDN, CDR2 FVKESK. Trimming stripped 3 bases from V and 8 bases from J, with 16 bases between. The CDR3 has 14 amino acids. CDR3 region: CASSQSSRHQEAFF. CDR3 sequence (DNA): TGTGCCAGCAGCCAGAGTTCGCGCCATCAGGAAGCTTTCTTT.

This rearrangement joins TRBV6-5 to TRBJ2-3, with 8 bases identical to TRBD2. The J segment lost 3 bases and the V segment lost 4 bases, leaving 3 bases of the junction unmatched. The germline CDR1 and CDR2 sequences are MNHEY and SVGAGI. This CDR3 has 14 residues. CDR3 sequence (DNA): TGTGCCAGCAGTTTAGCGGGGAGGACAGATACGCAGTATTTT. Translated, it gives CASSLAGRTDTQYF.

This chain joins TRBV11-2 and TRBJ1-2; D is unresolved. Germline CDR1 is SGHAT and CDR2 is FQNNGV. This CDR3 has 13 amino acids. V was pared by 1 base and J by 8 bases, with 11 bases between. DNA of the CDR3: TGTGCCAGCAGCTTAGTTTTTGGGGAGGGCTACACCTTC. Amino acid sequence: CASSLVFGEGYTF.

The rearrangement uses TRBV28 and TRBJ1-1; D not resolved. Germline assignment: CDR1 MDHEN and CDR2 SYDVKM. V shed 6 bases and J shed 8 bases, with 13 bases lying between them. The CDR3 is made up of 12 amino acids. The CDR3 is CASSQYTQEAFF. CDR3 bases: TGTGCCAGCAGCCAATACACCCAGGAAGCTTTCTTT.

The chain joins TRBV5-1 to TRBJ2-5; TRBD2 is a possible D gene (6 bases). The ends were cut back, 4 bases at V and 8 bases at J, with 24 bases in the middle. The CDR3 spans 16 residues. CDR1 is SGHRS and CDR2 is YFSETQ in the germline V gene. The CDR3 DNA follows: TGCGCCAGCAGCCCCCTCGGGTCAGGCCGGAGGGAAACCCAGTACTTC. This encodes CASSPLGSGRRETQYF.

This clone was detected only a few times. Distinct nucleotide sequences in the sample also encode this CDR3. The chain is built from TRBV28 and TRBJ2-3; maybe TRBD2 (6 bases). Germline V CDR1 and CDR2: MDHEN, SYDVKM. This CDR3 region has 14 residues. V was trimmed by 5 bases and J by 2 bases, leaving 11 bases between them. The CDR3, as DNA: TGTGCCAGCAGTAGACGGGGGTCCACAGATACGCAGTATTTT. Translating it yields CASSRRGSTDTQYF.

This chain uses TRBV29-1 with TRBJ1-1; 7 nucleotides align to TRBD1. Trimming removed 7 bases from V and 2 bases from J; junction bases left unmatched: 7. The germline V gene has CDR1 SQVTM and CDR2 ANQGSEA. The CDR3 runs 13 residues. The CDR3 coding sequence is TGCAGCGCCGTGACAGGGACTAACACTGAAGCTTTCTTT. It is translated as CSAVTGTNTEAFF.

The chain joins TRBV28 to TRBJ2-7; D remains ambiguous. Trimming stripped 6 bases from V and 2 bases from J, with 8 bases between. The CDR3 runs 12 residues. CDR1 is MDHEN, CDR2 SYDVKM, per germline. CDR3 nucleotides: TGTGCCAGCAGACGGCCTCCCTACGAGCAGTACTTC. As protein: CASRRPPYEQYF.

The chain employs TRBV6-6 and TRBJ2-3; D call uncertain. Trimming cost V 6 bases and J 2 bases, with 12 bases left between them. Germline CDR1 is MNHNY and CDR2 is SVGAGI (reference sequence). The CDR3 covers 14 residues. CDR3 coding DNA: TGTGCCAGCAGCCGCCAGCAGCTCACAGATACGCAGTATTTT. This translates into CASSRQQLTDTQYF.

This sequence joins TRBV6-5 and TRBJ1-5; no firm D call. This CDR3 spans 13 amino acids. V was trimmed by 6 bases and J by 4 bases, leaving 10 bases between them. Germline V gives CDR1 MNHEY, CDR2 SVGAGI. The CDR3, as DNA: TGTGCCAGCAGGGAGGACGGGAATCAGCCCCAGCATTTT. It specifies CASREDGNQPQHF.

The V and J genes are TRBV18 and TRBJ2-3; 9 bases match TRBD2. CDR3 length equals 16 residues. Trimming cost V 0 bases and J 6 bases; bases outside gene matches: 7. Germline CDR1 and CDR2: KGHSH and LQKENI. The DNA for the CDR3 is TGTGCCAGCTCACCACCGGGCGGGAGGGCCCCCGATACGCAGTATTTT. It encodes CASSPPGGRAPDTQYF.

This chain connects TRBV5-6 to TRBJ2-2; no reliable D call. The CDR3 covers 16 residues. Trimming removed 4 bases from V and 2 bases from J, with 15 bases in between. Per the germline V gene, CDR1 is SGHDT and CDR2 is YYEEEE. The CDR3 nucleotides are TGTGCCAGCAGCGCGTACCATATAAGAAACACCGGGGAGCTGTTTTTT. It is translated as CASSAYHIRNTGELFF.

V is TRBV6-4 and J is TRBJ1-3; D perhaps matches TRBD1 (6 bases). This CDR3 has 16 residues. V was clipped by 0 bases and J by 11 bases, with 20 bases between them. The germline gives CDR1 MRHNA, CDR2 SNTAGT. CDR3 DNA sequence: TGTGCCAGCAGTGACTCGGGGTTAGGTCGGGGGGCCGCCATATATTTT. This gives the protein CASSDSGLGRGAAIYF.

About this clone: A junction boundary mismatches the germline segment, possibly from a read error. The chain uses TRBV6-5 and TRBJ1-2, with 9 nucleotides matching TRBD1. Germline V gives CDR1 MNHEY, CDR2 SVGAGI. CDR3 length equals 13 residues. The CDR3 protein is CASRGTGNYSYTF. CDR3 bases: TGTGCCAGTCGTGGGACAGGGAACTATAGCTACACCTTC.

This clone has just a few counts. The genes are TRBV19 and TRBJ2-6, with D possibly being TRBD2 (6 bases). The germline gives CDR1 LNHDA, CDR2 SQIVND (reference sequence). The CDR3 length is 18 residues. Trimming pared 6 bases from V and 5 bases from J, leaving 23 bases between. The DNA of the CDR3 is TGTGCCAGTAGAGGGCACCCGGGACTGGCCCTCTGGGCCAACGTCCTGACTTTC. The encoded protein is CASRGHPGLALWANVLTF.